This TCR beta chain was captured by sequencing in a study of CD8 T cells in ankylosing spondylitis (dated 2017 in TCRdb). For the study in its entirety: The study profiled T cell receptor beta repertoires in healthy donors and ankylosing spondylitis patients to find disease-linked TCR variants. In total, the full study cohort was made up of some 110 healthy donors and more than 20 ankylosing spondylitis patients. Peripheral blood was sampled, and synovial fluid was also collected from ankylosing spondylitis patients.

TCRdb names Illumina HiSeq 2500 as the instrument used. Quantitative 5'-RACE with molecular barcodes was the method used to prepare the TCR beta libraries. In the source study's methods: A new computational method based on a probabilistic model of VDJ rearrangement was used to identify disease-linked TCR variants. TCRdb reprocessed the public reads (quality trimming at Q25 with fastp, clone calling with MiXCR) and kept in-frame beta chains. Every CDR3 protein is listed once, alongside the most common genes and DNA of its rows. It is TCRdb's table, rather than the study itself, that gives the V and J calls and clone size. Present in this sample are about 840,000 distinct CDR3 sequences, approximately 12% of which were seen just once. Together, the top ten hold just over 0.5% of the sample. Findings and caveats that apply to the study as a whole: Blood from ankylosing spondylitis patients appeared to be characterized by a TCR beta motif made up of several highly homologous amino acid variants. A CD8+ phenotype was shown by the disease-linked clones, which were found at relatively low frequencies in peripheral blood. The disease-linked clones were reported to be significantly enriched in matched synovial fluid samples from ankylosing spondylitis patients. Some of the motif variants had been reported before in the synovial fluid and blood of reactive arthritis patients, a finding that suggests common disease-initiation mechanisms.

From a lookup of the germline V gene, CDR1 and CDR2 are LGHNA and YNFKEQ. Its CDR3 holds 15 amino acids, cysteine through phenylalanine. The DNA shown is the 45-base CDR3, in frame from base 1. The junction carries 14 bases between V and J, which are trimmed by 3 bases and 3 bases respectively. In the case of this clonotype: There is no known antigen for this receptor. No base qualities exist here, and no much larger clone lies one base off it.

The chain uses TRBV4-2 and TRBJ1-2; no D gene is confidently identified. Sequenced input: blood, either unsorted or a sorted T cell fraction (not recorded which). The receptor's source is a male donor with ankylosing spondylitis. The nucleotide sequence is TGTGCCAGCAGCCACCAACACGGCCCCGACTATGGCTACACCTTC. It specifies CASSHQHGPDYGYTF.